This T cell receptor (beta chain) was obtained from a study of blood T cell repertoires in COVID-19. Study summary: Donors in the United States, Italy and Spain gave samples during acute or convalescent COVID-19. PBMCs, B-cell-depleted T cells, or T cells were the source of the cDNA or gDNA that made up the material.

In the original workflow: Estimation of nucleated cell counts relied on the amplification of reference gene primers. Measured with immunoSEQ multiplex PCR; TCRdb has only the in-frame clones, and not every one. For V, J and clone size, that table is used; D and trimming come from the DNA. This table has over 80,000 clones, 90% to 95% appearing once. Germline CDR1 reads LGHNT; CDR2 reads FRNRAP. This CDR3 comprises 18 residues. The V end lost 0 bases, the J end lost 2 bases, and 17 bases lay between the germline ends. The TCR originated in a human donor with active COVID-19. The donor label of this sample is uncertain. This chain joins TRBV12-5 and TRBJ1-3; D is unresolved. The sequenced material came from peripheral blood. CDR3 in DNA: TGTGCTAGTGGTTTGGTACGGCTCAGCCGGGAACCTGGAAACACCATATATTTT. It codes for CASGLVRLSREPGNTIYF.